The TCR beta chain described here comes from a study of control samples from healthy donors and cancer patients. Using immunoSEQ multiplex PCR, the repertoire was profiled, and TCRdb retains in-frame clones only, with some absent. The repertoire has 170,000 or so clones, roughly 90% of them found once; the top ten carry more than 1.3%. The germline V gene encodes CDR1 SGHRS and CDR2 YFSETQ. The J segment lost 1 base and the V segment lost 0 bases, leaving 6 bases of the junction unmatched. CDR3 length equals 16 residues. In this sample, this clone turned up once. V gene TRBV5-1 combines with J gene TRBJ2-5; 7 bases match TRBD2. Sequenced material: blood. The source of this sequence is a woman aged 50 to 60 in good health. The CDR3 spells CASSLGGGKGQETQYF. The CDR3 DNA sequence: TGCGCCAGCAGCTTGGGCGGGGGTAAGGGCCAAGAGACCCAGTACTTC. Together with reference TRBV5-1 and TRBJ2-5, the CDR3 gives the full variable domain: KAGVTQTPRYLIKTRGQQVTLSCSPISGHRSVSWYQQTPGQGLQFLFEYFSETQRNKGNFPGRFSGRQFSNSRSEMNVSTLELGDSALYLCASSLGGGKGQETQYFGPGTRLLVL.